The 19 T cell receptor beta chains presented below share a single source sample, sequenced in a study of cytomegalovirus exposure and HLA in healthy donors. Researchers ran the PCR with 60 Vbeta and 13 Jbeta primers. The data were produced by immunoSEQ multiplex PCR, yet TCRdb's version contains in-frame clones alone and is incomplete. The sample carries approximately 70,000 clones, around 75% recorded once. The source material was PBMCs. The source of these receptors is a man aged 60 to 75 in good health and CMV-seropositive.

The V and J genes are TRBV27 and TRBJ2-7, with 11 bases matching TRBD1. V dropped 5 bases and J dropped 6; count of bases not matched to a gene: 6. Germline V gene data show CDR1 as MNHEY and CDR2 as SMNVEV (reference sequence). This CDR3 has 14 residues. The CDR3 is CASSVGQGVSEQYF. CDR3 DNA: TGTGCCAGCAGTGTGGGACAGGGGGTCTCCGAGCAGTACTTC.

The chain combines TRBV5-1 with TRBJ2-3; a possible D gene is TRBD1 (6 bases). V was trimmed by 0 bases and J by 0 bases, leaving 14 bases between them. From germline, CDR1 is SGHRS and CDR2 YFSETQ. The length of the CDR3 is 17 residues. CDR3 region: CASSLDGPGTSTDTQYF. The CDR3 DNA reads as TGCGCCAGCAGCTTGGATGGCCCTGGGACAAGCACAGATACGCAGTATTTT.

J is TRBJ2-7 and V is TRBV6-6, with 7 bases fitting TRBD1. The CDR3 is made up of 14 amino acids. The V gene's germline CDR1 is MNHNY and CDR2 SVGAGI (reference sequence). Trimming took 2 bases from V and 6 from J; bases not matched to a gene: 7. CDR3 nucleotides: TGTGCCAGCAGTTACGGGGACAGAAGAGGCGAGCAGTACTTC. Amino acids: CASSYGDRRGEQYF.

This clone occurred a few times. The chain's CDR3 is CASTGRTGEKLFF. For the CDR3, the DNA is TGTGCCAGCACAGGTCGGACAGGGGAAAAACTGTTTTTT. V and J are TRBV7-6 and TRBJ1-4; 8 bases are shared with TRBD1. The CDR3 has 13 amino acids. V was pared by 7 bases and J by 8 bases, with 6 bases of the junction left unmatched. In germline, CDR1 is SGHVS, CDR2 FNYEAQ.

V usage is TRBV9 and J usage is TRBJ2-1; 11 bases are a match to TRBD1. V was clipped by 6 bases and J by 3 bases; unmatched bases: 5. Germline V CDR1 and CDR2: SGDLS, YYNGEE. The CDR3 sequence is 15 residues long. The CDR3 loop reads CASTGQGAGYNEQFF. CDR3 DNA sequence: TGTGCCAGCACCGGACAGGGGGCAGGCTACAATGAGCAGTTCTTC. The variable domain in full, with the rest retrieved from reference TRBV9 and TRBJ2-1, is DSGVTQTPKHLITATGQRVTLRCSPRSGDLSVYWYQQSLDQGLQFLIQYYNGEERAKGNILERFSAQQFPDLHSELNLSSLELGDSALYFCASTGQGAGYNEQFFGPGTRLTVL.

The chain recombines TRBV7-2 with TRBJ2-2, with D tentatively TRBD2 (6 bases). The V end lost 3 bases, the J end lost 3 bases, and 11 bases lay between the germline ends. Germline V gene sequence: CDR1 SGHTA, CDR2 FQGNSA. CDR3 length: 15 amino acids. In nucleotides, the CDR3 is TGTGCCAGCAGCTTCCAGGGAGGAGACACCGGGGAGCTGTTTTTT. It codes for CASSFQGGDTGELFF.

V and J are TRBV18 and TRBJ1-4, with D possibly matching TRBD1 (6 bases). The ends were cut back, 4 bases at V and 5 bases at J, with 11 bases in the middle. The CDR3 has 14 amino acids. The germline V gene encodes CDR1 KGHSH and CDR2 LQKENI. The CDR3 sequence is CASSRGGTNEKLFF. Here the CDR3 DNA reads TGTGCCAGCTCACGAGGGGGTACAAATGAAAAACTGTTTTTT.

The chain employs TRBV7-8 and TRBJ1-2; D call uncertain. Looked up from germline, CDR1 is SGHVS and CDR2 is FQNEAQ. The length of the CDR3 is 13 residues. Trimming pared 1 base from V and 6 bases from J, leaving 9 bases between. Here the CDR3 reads CASSLVRGNGYTF. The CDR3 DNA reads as TGTGCCAGCAGCTTAGTAAGAGGAAATGGCTACACCTTC.

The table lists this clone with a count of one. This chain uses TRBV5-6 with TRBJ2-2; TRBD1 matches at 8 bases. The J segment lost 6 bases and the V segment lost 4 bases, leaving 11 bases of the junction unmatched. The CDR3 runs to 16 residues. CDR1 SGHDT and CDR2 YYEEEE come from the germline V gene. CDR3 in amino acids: CASSMIGQGVAGELFF. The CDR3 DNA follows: TGTGCCAGCAGCATGATTGGACAGGGTGTAGCCGGGGAGCTGTTTTTT.

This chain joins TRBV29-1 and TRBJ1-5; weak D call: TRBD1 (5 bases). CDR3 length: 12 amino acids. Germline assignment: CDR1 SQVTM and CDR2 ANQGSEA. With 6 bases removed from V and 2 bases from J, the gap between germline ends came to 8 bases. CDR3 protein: CSVSGGNQPQHF. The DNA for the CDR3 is TGCAGCGTCTCGGGGGGCAATCAGCCCCAGCATTTT. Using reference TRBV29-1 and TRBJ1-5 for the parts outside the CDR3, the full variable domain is SAVISQKPSRDICQRGTSLTIQCQVDSQVTMMFWYRQQPGQSLTLIATANQGSEATYESGFVIDKFPISRPNLTFSTLTVSNMSPEDSSIYLCSVSGGNQPQHFGDGTRLSIL.

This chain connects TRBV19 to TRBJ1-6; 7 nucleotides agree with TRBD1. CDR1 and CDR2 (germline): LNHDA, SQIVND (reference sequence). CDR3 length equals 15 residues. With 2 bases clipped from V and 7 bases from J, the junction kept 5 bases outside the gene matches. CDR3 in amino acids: CASSIRGGRNSPLHF. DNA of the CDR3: TGTGCCAGTAGTATAAGAGGGGGCCGGAATTCACCCCTCCACTTT.

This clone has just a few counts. CDR3 residues: CASSESSGSFYNEQFF. The DNA of the CDR3 is TGTGCCAGCAGTGAATCTAGCGGGAGTTTTTACAATGAGCAGTTCTTC. The chain couples TRBV6-1 to TRBJ2-1; 10 bases are shared with TRBD2. V was pared by 2 bases and J by 4 bases, with 5 bases of the junction left unmatched. CDR3 length: 16 amino acids. CDR1 MNHNS and CDR2 SASEGT come from the germline V gene.

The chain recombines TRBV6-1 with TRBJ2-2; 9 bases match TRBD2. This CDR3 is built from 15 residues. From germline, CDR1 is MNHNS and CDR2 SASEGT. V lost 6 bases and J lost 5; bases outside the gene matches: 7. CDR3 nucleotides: TGTGCCAGCAGCCACGGAGCGGGAGGTACCGGGGAGCTGTTTTTT. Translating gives CASSHGAGGTGELFF.

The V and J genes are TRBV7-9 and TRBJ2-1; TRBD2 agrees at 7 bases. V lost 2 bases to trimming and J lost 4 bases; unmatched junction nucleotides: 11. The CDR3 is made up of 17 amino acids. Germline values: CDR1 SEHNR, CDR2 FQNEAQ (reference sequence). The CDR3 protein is CASSLRSWLAAYNEQFF. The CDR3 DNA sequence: TGTGCCAGCAGCTTACGGAGTTGGCTAGCGGCATACAATGAGCAGTTCTTC.

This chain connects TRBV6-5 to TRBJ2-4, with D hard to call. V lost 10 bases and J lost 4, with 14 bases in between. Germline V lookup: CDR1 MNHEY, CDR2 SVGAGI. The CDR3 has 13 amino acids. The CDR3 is CATTVQGKNIQYF. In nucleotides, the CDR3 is TGTGCCACCACAGTTCAAGGAAAAAACATTCAGTACTTC.

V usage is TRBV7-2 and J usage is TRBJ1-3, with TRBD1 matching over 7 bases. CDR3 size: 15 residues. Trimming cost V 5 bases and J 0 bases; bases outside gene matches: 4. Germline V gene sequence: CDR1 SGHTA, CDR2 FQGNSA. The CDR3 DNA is TGTGCCAGCAGCGGTCGGGACAGCTCTGGAAACACCATATATTTT. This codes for CASSGRDSSGNTIYF.

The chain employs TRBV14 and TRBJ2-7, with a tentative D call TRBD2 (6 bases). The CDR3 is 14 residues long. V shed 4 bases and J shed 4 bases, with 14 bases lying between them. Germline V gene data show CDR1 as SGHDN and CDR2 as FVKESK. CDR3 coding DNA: TGTGCCAGCAGCCCTCTAGGGACTCCATACGAGCAGTACTTC. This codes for CASSPLGTPYEQYF.

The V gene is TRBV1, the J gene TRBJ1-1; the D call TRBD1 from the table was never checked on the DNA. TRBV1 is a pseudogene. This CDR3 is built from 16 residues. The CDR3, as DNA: TGCACCAGCAGCCAAGATTCGCAGGGAATGAACACTGAAGCTTTCTTT. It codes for CTSSQDSQGMNTEAFF.

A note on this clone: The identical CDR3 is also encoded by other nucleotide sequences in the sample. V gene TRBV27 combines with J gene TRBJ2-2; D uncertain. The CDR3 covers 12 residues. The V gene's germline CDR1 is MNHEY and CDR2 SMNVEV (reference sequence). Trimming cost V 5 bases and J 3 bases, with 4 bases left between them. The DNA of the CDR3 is TGTGCCAGCAGTCCATACACCGGGGAGCTGTTTTTT. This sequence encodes CASSPYTGELFF.